The 18 T cell receptor beta chains in this list originate from one sample, sequenced in a study of shared T cell receptors in the human thymus. TCRdb's copy holds only in-frame clones and misses some; the assay was immunoSEQ multiplex PCR. The sample contains hundreds of thousands of clones, around 87% of which appear only once. Separately, the same data were catalogued under a study of human thymus T cells.

Input material: thymocytes. The origin of the receptors is a boy younger than two with a congenital heart defect.

The rearrangement links TRBV28 to TRBJ1-5; TRBD1 agrees at 7 bases. The CDR3 is 17 residues long. The junction had 17 bases not matched to a gene; V was cut back by 7 bases and J by 5 bases. Looked up from germline, CDR1 is MDHEN and CDR2 is SYDVKM. CDR3 nucleotide sequence: TGTGCCAGCACCCTGACAGGGTCCGAGTCCATCGATCAGCCCCAGCATTTT. Its protein product is CASTLTGSESIDQPQHF.

CDR3 DNA: TGCGCCAGCAGCTCATCGAGACTAGCAGGAGATACGCAGTATTTT. Its protein is CASSSSRLAGDTQYF. The rearrangement uses TRBV5-1 and TRBJ2-3; 7 bases fit TRBD2. Germline CDR1 SGHRS, CDR2 YFSETQ. The CDR3 is made up of 15 amino acids. The trim removed 3 bases at V and 5 bases at J, leaving 9 bases unmatched.

The chain combines TRBV25-1 with TRBJ2-1; D ambiguous. This CDR3 is 15 amino acids long. The germline CDR1 and CDR2 sequences are MGHDK and SYGVNS. V was cut by 4 bases and J by 0 bases, with 10 bases left in between. The CDR3 reads CASSAVTHSYNEQFF. For the CDR3, the DNA is TGTGCCAGCAGTGCTGTTACTCACTCCTACAATGAGCAGTTCTTC.

This chain connects TRBV2 to TRBJ1-1, with 8 positions matching TRBD1. The V and J ends lost 2 bases and 5 bases, in that order; junction bases with no gene match: 7. The CDR3 loop spans 15 amino acids. Germline assignment: CDR1 SNHLY and CDR2 FYNNEI. The CDR3 spells CASSEMQGAGTEAFF. DNA for the CDR3: TGTGCCAGCAGTGAAATGCAGGGGGCGGGGACTGAAGCTTTCTTT.

The V gene is TRBV7-8, the J gene TRBJ2-2; 10 positions agree with TRBD2. Germline trimming cut 11 bases from V and 6 bases from J; bases unmatched to any gene: 21. Germline V gene data show CDR1 as SGHVS and CDR2 as FQNEAQ. The CDR3 is 18 residues long. CDR3 bases: TGTGCCTGCACAGGACTAGCGGCACACCCCCAAGTCTCCGGGGAGCTGTTTTTT. It translates to CACTGLAAHPQVSGELFF.

This clone was recorded once. The rearrangement uses TRBV7-9 and TRBJ1-4; a possible D gene is TRBD1 (6 bases). The CDR3 has 15 residues. Germline lookup yields CDR1 SEHNR and CDR2 FQNEAQ (reference sequence). Trimming shortened V by 5 bases and J by 6 bases, and 16 bases separated the two germline ends. The CDR3 reads CASSPSGRGDEKLFF. The CDR3, as DNA: TGTGCCAGCAGCCCTTCCGGCAGGGGTGATGAAAAACTGTTTTTT. Drawing the rest from reference TRBV7-9 and TRBJ1-4, the complete variable domain is DTGVSQNPRHKITKRGQNVTFRCDPISEHNRLYWYRQTLGQGPEFLTYFQNEAQLEKSRLLSDRFSAERPKGSFSTLEIQRTEQGDSAMYLCASSPSGRGDEKLFFGSGTQLSVL.

The genes are TRBV6-4 and TRBJ2-3; no clear D gene. Germline CDR1 is MRHNA and CDR2 is SNTAGT. The CDR3 totals 16 residues. Deletions cut 2 bases from V and 0 bases from J, with 12 bases between. CDR3 bases: TGTGCCAGCAGTGACGTGGCTTCTCCTAGCACAGATACGCAGTATTTT. Translating gives CASSDVASPSTDTQYF.

This rearrangement joins TRBV6-5 to TRBJ2-5; D perhaps matches TRBD1 (7 bases). Looked up from germline, CDR1 is MNHEY and CDR2 is SVGAGI. The V gene lost 6 bases and the J gene lost 5 bases, with 16 bases spanning the gap. The CDR3 runs to 14 residues. The CDR3 DNA reads as TGTGCCAGCAGGGGGACGACAGGGAGGGAGACCCAGTACTTC. Residues: CASRGTTGRETQYF.

CDR3 amino acids: CASASGRDNEQFF. CDR3 nucleotide sequence: TGTGCCAGCGCTAGCGGGAGGGATAATGAGCAGTTCTTC. The chain joins TRBV27 to TRBJ2-1; TRBD2 matches 12 bases. V lost 8 bases to trimming and J lost 7 bases; unmatched junction nucleotides: 3. CDR3 size: 13 residues. Per the germline V gene, CDR1 is MNHEY and CDR2 is SMNVEV (reference sequence).

This chain joins TRBV4-3 and TRBJ1-4; 9 bases are a match to TRBD1. Germline CDR1 reads LGHNA; CDR2 reads YSLEER. This CDR3 has 17 residues. V shed 3 bases and J 0 bases; nucleotides not matched to a gene: 5. The CDR3 DNA reads TGCGCCAGCAGCCAGGACAGGGGCCACCCAACTAATGAAAAACTGTTTTTT. Translated, it gives CASSQDRGHPTNEKLFF.

The V and J genes are TRBV27 and TRBJ1-5; 8 nucleotides match TRBD1. The V and J ends lost 10 bases and 4 bases, in that order; junction bases with no gene match: 6. This CDR3 has 13 amino acids. Germline V gene data show CDR1 as MNHEY and CDR2 as SMNVEV (reference sequence). CDR3 sequence: CATGGPGNQPQHF. Written as DNA, the CDR3 is TGTGCCACAGGGGGCCCAGGGAATCAGCCCCAGCATTTT.

The chain recombines TRBV30 with TRBJ1-1, with D perhaps matching TRBD1 (5 bases). V lost 2 bases to trimming and J lost 1 base, with 8 bases between them. The germline CDR1 and CDR2 sequences are GTSNPN and SVGIG (reference sequence). This CDR3 region has 13 residues. CDR3 DNA: TGTGCCTGGAGTATCACAGGGAACACTGAAGCTTTCTTT. Translation: CAWSITGNTEAFF.

On this clone itself: Other DNA sequences in the sample encode the same CDR3. This chain uses TRBV28 with TRBJ2-7; D may be TRBD1 (5 bases). Per germline, CDR1 MDHEN and CDR2 SYDVKM. This CDR3 comprises 12 residues. V gave up 6 bases and J gave up 3 bases, with 9 bases separating them. Here the CDR3 reads CASSLQGYEQYF. The CDR3 region has the DNA TGTGCCAGCAGCTTGCAGGGCTACGAGCAGTACTTC.

The rearrangement links TRBV18 to TRBJ1-5; a possible D gene is TRBD1 (5 bases). This CDR3 is built from 14 residues. V was cut by 2 bases and J by 5 bases, with 10 bases left in between. Germline loops: CDR1 KGHSH, CDR2 LQKENI. The CDR3 bases are TGTGCCAGCTCACCAGTTGGGGCGGATCAGCCCCAGCATTTT. This encodes CASSPVGADQPQHF.

The V gene is TRBV7-8, the J gene TRBJ1-5; unclear D gene. V lost 1 base and J lost 0, with 10 bases in between. Germline V gives CDR1 SGHVS, CDR2 FQNEAQ. This CDR3 comprises 16 residues. The CDR3 sequence is CASSLVGGISNQPQHF. DNA for the CDR3: TGTGCCAGCAGCTTAGTGGGAGGAATTAGCAATCAGCCCCAGCATTTT.

The V gene is TRBV30, the J gene TRBJ1-3, with D possibly being TRBD1 (5 bases). Between the trimmed V and J ends, which lost 2 bases and 4 bases, there was a span of 27 bases. The CDR3 runs 19 residues. Germline V gene data show CDR1 as GTSNPN and CDR2 as SVGIG (reference sequence). Written as DNA, the CDR3 is TGTGCCTGGAGTACTACACCGACAAACCACAAGGGGCCGGGAAACACCATATATTTT. The encoded protein is CAWSTTPTNHKGPGNTIYF.

V and J are TRBV16 and TRBJ2-7, with 9 nucleotides matching TRBD1. The J segment lost 2 bases and the V segment lost 7 bases, leaving 6 bases of the junction unmatched. The CDR3 is 14 residues long. In germline, CDR1 is KGHSY, CDR2 FQNENV. CDR3 in amino acids: CASTDRDRAYEQYF. The CDR3 region has the DNA TGTGCCAGCACCGATAGGGACAGGGCCTACGAGCAGTACTTC.

The gene calls are TRBV28 and TRBJ1-5; TRBD1 aligns across 7 bases. J lost 7 bases, V lost 5 bases, and 5 bases had no gene match. The V gene's germline CDR1 is MDHEN and CDR2 SYDVKM. This CDR3 spans 13 amino acids. CDR3 protein: CASSRQGGQPQHF. Written as DNA, the CDR3 is TGTGCCAGCAGTCGACAGGGAGGACAGCCCCAGCATTTT.